This entry lists 3 T cell receptor beta chains sequenced from one sample in a study of radiation and T cells in renal cell carcinoma. This table comes from immunoSEQ multiplex PCR, and its TCRdb copy is limited to in-frame clones, with some not included. The sample lists some 150,000 clones; 87% were seen once. Noted time point: blood 2 weeks post-SBRT. Treatment denoted: 15 Gy SBRT to primary tumor, nephrectomy 4 weeks later. Sequencing was performed on blood, taken from a patient whose treatment included radiotherapy and nephrectomy. These receptors came from a woman aged 45-65 years with renal cell carcinoma.

The chain carries TRBV5-1 and TRBJ2-1, with D possibly TRBD2 on 6 matching bases. The CDR3 runs 15 residues. The V gene lost 1 base and the J gene lost 2 bases, with 10 bases spanning the gap. The germline V gene has CDR1 SGHRS and CDR2 YFSETQ. CDR3 bases: TGCGCCAGCAGCTTGTTGGAGGGGACCTACAATGAGCAGTTCTTC. It codes for CASSLLEGTYNEQFF.

V and J are TRBV6-1 and TRBJ1-5; D is undetermined. This CDR3 comprises 16 residues. Germline V gives CDR1 MNHNS, CDR2 SASEGT. Trimming stripped 1 base from V and 5 bases from J, with 15 bases between. CDR3 sequence (DNA): TGTGCCAGCAGTGAAGTTATGGCGTCTCCCGATCAGCCCCAGCATTTT. This gives the protein CASSEVMASPDQPQHF.

The gene calls are TRBV6-5 and TRBJ2-7; 9 bases agree with TRBD1. The junction had 0 bases not matched to a gene; V was cut back by 0 bases and J by 3 bases. Per the germline V gene, CDR1 is MNHEY and CDR2 is SVGAGI. The CDR3 runs to 14 residues. CDR3 amino acids: CASSYSGQGYEQYF. The CDR3, as DNA: TGTGCCAGCAGTTACTCGGGACAGGGCTACGAGCAGTACTTC.